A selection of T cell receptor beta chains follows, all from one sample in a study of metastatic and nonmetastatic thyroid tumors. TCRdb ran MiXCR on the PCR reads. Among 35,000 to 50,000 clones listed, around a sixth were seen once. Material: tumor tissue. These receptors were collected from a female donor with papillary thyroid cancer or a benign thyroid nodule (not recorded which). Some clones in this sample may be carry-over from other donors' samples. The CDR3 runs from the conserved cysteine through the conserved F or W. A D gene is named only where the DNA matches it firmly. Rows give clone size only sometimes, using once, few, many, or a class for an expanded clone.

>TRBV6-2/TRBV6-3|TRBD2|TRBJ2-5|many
CASRPSGRSGETQYF
TGTGCCAGCAGACCTAGCGGGAGATCTGGAGAGACCCAGTACTTC
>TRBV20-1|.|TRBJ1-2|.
CSARDRVRPAFYGYTF
TGCAGTGCTAGAGATCGGGTCAGGCCGGCGTTCTATGGCTACACCTTC
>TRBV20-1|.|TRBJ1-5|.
CSAREPNQGSNRPQNF
TGCAGTGCTAGAGAGCCGAACCAGGGGTCCAATCGGCCCCAGAATTTT
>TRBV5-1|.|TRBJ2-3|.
CASRWVAGTDTQYF
TGCGCCAGTAGGTGGGTGGCGGGCACAGATACGCAGTATTTT
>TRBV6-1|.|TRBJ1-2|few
CASSIERIVNYGYTF
TGTGCCAGCTCCATTGAGCGGATAGTTAACTATGGCTACACCTTC
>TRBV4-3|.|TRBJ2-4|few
CASSQEVLERAKNIQYF
TGCGCCAGCAGCCAAGAGGTTCTTGAGCGAGCCAAAAACATTCAGTACTTC
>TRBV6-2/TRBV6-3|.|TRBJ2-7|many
CASTYSLLSYEQYF
TGTGCCAGCACCTATAGCTTACTCTCCTACGAGCAGTACTTC
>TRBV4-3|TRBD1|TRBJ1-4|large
CASSQWGQGGGEKLFF
TGCGCCAGCAGCCAATGGGGACAGGGGGGCGGTGAAAAACTGTTTTTT
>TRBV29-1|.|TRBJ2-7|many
CSVGKKSGFDEQYF
TGCAGCGTTGGGAAAAAGTCGGGGTTCGACGAGCAGTACTTC
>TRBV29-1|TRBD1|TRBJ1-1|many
CSVRTGGMLHTEAFF
TGCAGCGTGCGGACAGGGGGCATGTTGCACACTGAAGCTTTCTTT
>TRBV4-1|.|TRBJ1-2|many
CASSPLWIEPNYGYTF
TGCGCCAGCAGCCCGCTATGGATAGAACCTAACTATGGCTACACCTTC
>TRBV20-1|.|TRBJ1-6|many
CSASNRDGYNSPLHF
TGCAGTGCTAGCAACCGGGATGGCTATAATTCACCCCTCCACTTT
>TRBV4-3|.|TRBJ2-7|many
CASSQEQGTPYEQYF
TGCGCCAGCAGCCAGGAACAGGGTACACCCTACGAGCAGTACTTC
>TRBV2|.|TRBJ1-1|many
CASSEASMNTEAFF
TGTGCCAGCAGTGAAGCGTCCATGAACACTGAAGCTTTCTTT
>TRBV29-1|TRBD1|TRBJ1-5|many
CSATTGGSNQPQHF
TGCAGCGCCACCACAGGGGGGAGCAATCAGCCCCAGCATTTT
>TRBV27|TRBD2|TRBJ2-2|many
CASKTGSGGYGELFF
TGTGCCAGCAAAACGGGCTCGGGAGGGTACGGGGAGCTGTTTTTT
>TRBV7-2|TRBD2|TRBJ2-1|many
CASSLGPSGTSYNEQFF
TGTGCCAGCAGCTTAGGGCCTAGCGGGACCTCCTACAATGAGCAGTTCTTC
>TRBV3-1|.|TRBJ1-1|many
CASSQGVMNTEAFF
TGTGCCAGCAGCCAAGGGGTTATGAACACTGAAGCTTTCTTT
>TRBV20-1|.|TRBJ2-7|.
CSARYGLSPYEQYF
TGCAGTGCTAGATATGGGCTATCGCCCTACGAGCAGTACTTC
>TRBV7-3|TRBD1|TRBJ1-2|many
CASSQDRGQGYTF
TGTGCCAGCAGCCAGGACAGGGGGCAAGGCTACACCTTC
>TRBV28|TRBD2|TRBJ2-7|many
CASSGTSGKNAYEQYF
TGTGCCAGCAGCGGGACTAGCGGGAAGAACGCCTACGAGCAGTACTTC
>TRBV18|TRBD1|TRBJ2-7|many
CASSRTGDSYEQYF
TGTGCCAGCTCACGTACAGGGGACTCCTACGAGCAGTACTTC
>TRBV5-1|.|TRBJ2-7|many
CASSYEGNEQYF
TGCGCCAGCAGCTACGAGGGTAACGAGCAGTACTTC
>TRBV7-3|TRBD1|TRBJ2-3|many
CASSLFRDSWRTDTQYF
TGTGCCAGCAGCTTATTTAGGGACAGCTGGCGCACAGATACGCAGTATTTT
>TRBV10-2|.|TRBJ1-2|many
CASTNNYGYTF
TGCGCCAGCACGAATAACTATGGCTACACCTTC
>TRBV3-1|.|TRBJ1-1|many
CASSQFGGIDTEAFF
TGTGCCAGCAGCCAATTCGGAGGGATTGACACTGAAGCTTTCTTT